Described below is a single T cell receptor (beta chain) sequence and its context. The data originate from a study of blood T cell repertoires in COVID-19. Study-level background: Material from acute and convalescent COVID-19 was sourced from the United States, Italy and Spain. PBMCs, B-cell-depleted T cells, or T cells were the source of the cDNA or gDNA that made up the material.

CDR3 length: 16 residues. Trimming took 5 bases from V and 4 from J, leaving 18 bases between them. Germline V gene data show CDR1 as SEHNR and CDR2 as FQNEAQ (reference sequence). Authors' analysis steps: It was from reference gene primer amplification that nucleated cell counts were estimated. Generated by immunoSEQ multiplex PCR, the TCRdb table keeps only in-frame clones and is missing some. For V, J and clone size, that table is used; D and trimming come from the DNA. The sample lists about 520,000 clones, around 85% occurring once. The V gene is TRBV7-9, the J gene TRBJ1-5; TRBD1 is a possible D gene (6 bases). Sample: peripheral blood. The receptor was derived from a human donor in a cohort sampled during active COVID-19. CDR3: CASSHRHRDKNQPQHF. CDR3 DNA sequence: TGTGCCAGCAGCCATAGACACAGGGACAAAAATCAGCCCCAGCATTTT.